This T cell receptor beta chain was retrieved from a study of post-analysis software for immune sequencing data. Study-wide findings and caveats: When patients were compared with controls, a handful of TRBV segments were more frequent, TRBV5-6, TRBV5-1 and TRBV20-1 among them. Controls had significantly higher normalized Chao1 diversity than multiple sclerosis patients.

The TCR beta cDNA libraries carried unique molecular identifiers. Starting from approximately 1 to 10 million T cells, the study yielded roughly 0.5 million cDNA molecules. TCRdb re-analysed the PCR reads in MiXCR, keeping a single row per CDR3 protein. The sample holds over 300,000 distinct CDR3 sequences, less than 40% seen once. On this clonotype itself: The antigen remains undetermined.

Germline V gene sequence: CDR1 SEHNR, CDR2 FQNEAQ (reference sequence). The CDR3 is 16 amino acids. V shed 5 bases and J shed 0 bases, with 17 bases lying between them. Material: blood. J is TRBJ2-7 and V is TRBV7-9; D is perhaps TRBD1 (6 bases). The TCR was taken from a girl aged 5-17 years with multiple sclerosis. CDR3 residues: CASSITQGPSSYEQYF. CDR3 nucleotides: TGTGCCAGCAGCATCACACAGGGACCTAGCTCCTACGAGCAGTACTTC.